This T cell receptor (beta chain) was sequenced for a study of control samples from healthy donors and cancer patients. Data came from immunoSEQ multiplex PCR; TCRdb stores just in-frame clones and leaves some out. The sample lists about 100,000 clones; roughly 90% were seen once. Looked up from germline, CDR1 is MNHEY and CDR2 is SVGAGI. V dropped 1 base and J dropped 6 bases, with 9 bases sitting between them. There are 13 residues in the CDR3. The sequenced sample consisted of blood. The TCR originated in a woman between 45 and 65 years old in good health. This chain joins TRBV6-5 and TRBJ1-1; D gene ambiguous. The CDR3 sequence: CASSYLGVAEAFF. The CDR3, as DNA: TGTGCCAGCAGTTACTTGGGTGTAGCTGAAGCTTTCTTT.